This T cell receptor (beta chain) was sequenced during a study of T cell changes during pregnancy in multiple sclerosis (dated by TCRdb to between 2018 and 2021). Regarding the complete study: The study looked at changes in the T cell repertoire across pregnancy in women with multiple sclerosis.

As for this clone: Its binding antigen is unknown. Base quality data are lacking; no much larger clone is found one base away.

CDR1 and CDR2, per the germline V gene, are SGHTS and YDEGEE. V has 5 bases trimmed and J has 3 bases trimmed; junction bases matching no gene number 9. The CDR3, cysteine through phenylalanine, is 15 amino acids long. This entry keeps only the CDR3 DNA: 45 bases, framed from base 1. Library creation used the immunoSEQ multiplex PCR assay. TCRdb retrieved this table from immuneACCESS and kept in-frame rearrangements only. Not all clones are present; in checked studies, unresolved V genes account for under half, and no reason is known for the remainder. A total of 45,000 to 70,000 clones appear in this sample, roughly 94% of them only once. The top ten clonotypes cover 0.15% to 0.25% of the sample.

The chain uses TRBV5-8 and TRBJ2-5, with 8 central nucleotides matching TRBD1. The receptor comes from a female donor with multiple sclerosis, enrolled in a pregnancy study. The sequences come from CD4+ T cells from peripheral blood mononuclear cells, collected in the second trimester of pregnancy. CDR3 region: CASSRLAGGKETQYF. The DNA sequence is TGTGCCAGCAGTCGCCTTGCAGGGGGCAAAGAGACCCAGTACTTC.